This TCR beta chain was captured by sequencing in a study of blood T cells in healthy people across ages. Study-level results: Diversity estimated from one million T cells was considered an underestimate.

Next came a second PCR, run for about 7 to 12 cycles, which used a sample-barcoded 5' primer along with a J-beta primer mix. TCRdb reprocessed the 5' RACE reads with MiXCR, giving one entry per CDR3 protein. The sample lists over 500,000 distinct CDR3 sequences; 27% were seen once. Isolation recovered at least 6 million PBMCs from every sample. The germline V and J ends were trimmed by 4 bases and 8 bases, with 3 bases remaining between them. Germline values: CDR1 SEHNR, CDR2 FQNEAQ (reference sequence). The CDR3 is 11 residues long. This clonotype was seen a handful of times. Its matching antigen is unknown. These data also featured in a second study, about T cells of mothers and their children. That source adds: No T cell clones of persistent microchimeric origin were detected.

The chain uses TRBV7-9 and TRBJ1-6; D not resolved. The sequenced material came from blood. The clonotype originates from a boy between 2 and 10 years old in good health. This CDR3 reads CASSWDSPLHF. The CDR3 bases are TGTGCCAGCAGCTGGGATTCACCCCTCCACTTT.